The sequence of this T cell receptor (beta chain) was determined in a study of T cell repertoires in cytomegalovirus infection. In germline, CDR1 is MDHEN, CDR2 SYDVKM. The length of the CDR3 is 14 residues. Between the trimmed V and J ends, which lost 2 bases and 6 bases, there was a span of 11 bases. A single record per CDR3 protein comes from TCRdb applying MiXCR to the reads. The top ten hold about 1.5% of the sample, which has fewer than 250,000 distinct CDR3 sequences, over 9% seen once. The sequenced material came from PBMCs. The rearrangement joins TRBV28 to TRBJ1-5; D is undetermined. The receptor comes from a human donor in good health (CMV status not recorded). Some clones in this sample may be carry-over from other donors' samples. The CDR3 spells CASSLAVLGQPQHF. In nucleotides, the CDR3 is TGTGCCAGCAGTTTAGCGGTTCTAGGTCAGCCCCAGCATTTT.